This TCR beta chain derives from a study of cytomegalovirus exposure and HLA in healthy donors. Trimming took 3 bases from V and 1 from J, leaving 9 bases between them. The germline V gene encodes CDR1 SNHLY and CDR2 FYNNEI. The CDR3 contains 14 residues. Notes on this clone: The antigen is undetermined.

Use of 60 Vbeta and 13 Jbeta primers characterized the PCR. Some clones are missing from TCRdb's copy, which holds only in-frame ones; the method was immunoSEQ multiplex PCR. The sample totals around 100,000 clones. Notes on the study in general: The authors reported that TCR beta sequences could predict HLA-A and HLA-B alleles. These predictions were accurate for most subjects in the first cohort.

The origin of this receptor is a man aged 25-45 years in good health and CMV-seronegative. The V and J genes are TRBV2 and TRBJ1-1; D possibly corresponds to TRBD1 (5 bases). The sample taken for sequencing was PBMCs. In DNA, the CDR3 is TGTGCCAGCAGTGAGACAGTCAGGAACACTGAAGCTTTCTTT. The encoded protein is CASSETVRNTEAFF.